This T cell receptor beta chain was retrieved from a study of breast tumors, draining lymph nodes, adjacent tissues. This clonotype occurred many times. The antigen remains undetermined. Whole-study findings and limits: Tumor repertoires ranked between lymph nodes and nontumor tissue in diversity, with V and J gene preferences. Luminal-like breast cancer showed significantly higher tumor–nontumor repertoire similarity than basal-like. The data were judged consistent with most tumor T cells coming from lymph node and expanding in tumor. Tumor T cell lymph node origin was a supported hypothesis, not proven.

Samples came from axillary lymph nodes draining the breast cancer. V dropped 1 base and J dropped 3 bases, with 10 bases sitting between them. The CDR3 runs 14 residues. The germline CDR1 and CDR2 sequences are MDHEN and SYDVKM. MiXCR, applied by TCRdb to the multiplex PCR reads, yields one record per CDR3 protein. The sample yields roughly 100,000 distinct CDR3 sequences, roughly 29% seen once. This TCR derives from a female donor with breast cancer. Some clones in this sample may be carry-over from other donors' samples. Sequenced material: axillary lymph node tissue. V gene TRBV28 combines with J gene TRBJ2-7; tentatively, D is TRBD2 (6 bases). The CDR3 sequence is CASSLFRDFYEQYF. CDR3 sequence (DNA): TGTGCCAGCAGTTTATTCCGGGACTTCTACGAGCAGTACTTC.